This TCR beta chain was captured in a study of T cell responses to AZD1222 COVID-19 vaccine. Points from the study as a whole: In a largely white British group with more females than males, clonal diversity was possibly underestimated.

Of note for this clone: As yet, its antigen is unknown.

Sequenced by immunoSEQ multiplex PCR; TCRdb stores in-frame clones only, minus some. The table records about 120,000 clones, almost 95% of them present only once. This CDR3 has 15 residues. The J segment lost 0 bases and the V segment lost 7 bases, leaving 4 bases of the junction unmatched. The V gene's germline CDR1 is SNHLY and CDR2 FYNNEI. The rearrangement joins TRBV2 to TRBJ2-2; 8 positions match TRBD1. This sequence originates from an adult in good health. Sample: peripheral blood, taken on day 0 of AZD1222 vaccination. CDR3 in amino acids: CASKRGQANTGELFF. CDR3 sequence (DNA): TGTGCCAGCAAACGGGGACAGGCGAACACCGGGGAGCTGTTTTTT.